The T cell receptor (beta chain) under discussion was sequenced for a study of T cells in Graves' hyperthyroidism and ophthalmopathy. The CDR3 has 14 residues. Germline CDR1 is ENHRY and CDR2 is SYGVKD. V gave up 5 bases and J gave up 10 bases; unmatched junction bases: 11. Points from the study as a whole: Most expanded thyroid clonotypes above 0.001 also appeared in blood.

This clonotype came up many times. Its antigen is as yet unknown. RNA transcripts were the template for amplifying TCR beta CDR3 regions. A set of HTBI primers served as the primers for a first-round RT-PCR of the TCR CDR3. Each CDR3 protein is one row after TCRdb ran MiXCR on the multiplex PCR reads. The table lists fewer than 650,000 distinct CDR3 sequences, roughly 13% of them singletons. Orbital computed tomography, thyroid ultrasound, serum thyroxine and TRAb, and clinical symptoms together informed the diagnoses. Around 9.9 ml of fresh peripheral blood supplied the PBMCs. The specimen sequenced was blood. This chain connects TRBV10-3 to TRBJ2-1, with TRBD2 matching 7 bases. The source of this sequence is a woman aged 30 to 39 with Graves' hyperthyroidism that later progressed to Graves' ophthalmopathy. DNA for the CDR3: TGTGCCATCAGTCTCGGGGGAGGGTCGGGCGAGCAGTTCTTC. It encodes CAISLGGGSGEQFF.